Listed below are T cell receptor beta chains from one sample, sequenced in a study of OX40 agonist ivuxolimab in advanced cancers. Data came from immunoSEQ multiplex PCR; TCRdb stores just in-frame clones and leaves some out. The sample has approximately 81,000 clones, more than 65% seen once. This material consisted of CD4+ or CD8+ T cells sorted from blood, taken in a trial of the OX40 agonist ivuxolimab. The receptors here all came from an adult with an advanced solid tumor such as melanoma, head and neck, liver or kidney cancer. Each CDR3 is given without its conserved first and last residue. Size tells how often a clone was seen (once, few, many) or the class of an expanded clone, and some rows leave it out.

v_call	clone_size	cdr3_aa
TRBV6-6	.	ASSPGGGGDNEQF
TRBV6-5	.	ASSYSRGGLRREQY
TRBV4-2	.	ASSQDRDGANVLT
TRBV7-9	few	ASSQKAVGNSYEQY
TRBV28	.	ASSLMNTEAF
TRBV5-1	.	ASSPRGAQNYGYT
TRBV6-5	.	ASSFGGKGNTQY
TRBV6-6	.	ASRKSGLAGRGEQF
TRBV5-1	.	ASSLGYRSGSNEQF
TRBV9	.	ASSVASGGTGELF
TRBV4-1	.	ASSPFLAGGADTQY
TRBV5-4	.	ASSQDITGGQPQH
TRBV30	few	AWSGGGGQPQH
TRBV10-1	few	ASSFPGKNCNEQF
TRBV6-5	.	ASRPTGTSPLH
TRBV11-2	.	ASSSGQGAPGYT
TRBV7-9	once	ASSHTVSSYEQY
TRBV20-1	.	SARDEQPQH
TRBV18	.	ASSSGTGGDEQY